This TCR beta chain emerged from a study of technical replicates of blood from four donors. Germline V gene data show CDR1 as SGHRS and CDR2 as YFSETQ. V gave up 4 bases and J gave up 7 bases; unmatched junction bases: 13. This CDR3 comprises 18 residues. Data came from immunoSEQ multiplex PCR; TCRdb stores just in-frame clones and leaves some out. Of 45,000 to 55,000 clones detected, roughly 94% appear once; the ten largest clones hold approximately 0.22%. The chain carries TRBV5-1 and TRBJ2-1, with 14 bases aligning to TRBD2. This TCR was recovered from a human donor in good health. Sequenced material: T cells isolated from PBMCs. The CDR3 DNA is TGCGCCAGCAGCCCGGGACTAGCGGGAGCTTCTTTTAGGAATGAGCAGTTCTTC. It translates to CASSPGLAGASFRNEQFF.